Below, one T cell receptor (beta chain) is given with its context. This clone was detected only a few times. Its antigen specificity is not known. Within one base of it there is no much larger clone, and no base qualities were kept. The immunoSEQ Assay, a bias-controlled multiplex PCR, was used to amplify TCRbeta CDR3 regions from genomic DNA. Per the authors' processing: The number of nucleated cells in each sample was estimated from the amplification of reference gene primers within the assay. To quantify the absolute abundance of each unique TCRbeta CDR3 rearrangement, sequence reads were collapsed and filtered. Productive Simpson clonality was computed per sample as the square root of Simpson's diversity index over productive rearrangements. Not all clones reach the TCRdb copy of this immuneACCESS table, which keeps in-frame sequences only. Checked studies attribute under half of the gap to unresolved V genes and leave the rest unexplained. From that table come the V and J calls and clone size; the DNA was used to work out D and trimming. Across this sample there are about 42,000 clones, with around nine tenths seen only once. The ten top clones hold about 2.4% of the sample.

The sample comes from a study of blood T cell repertoires in COVID-19 (dated by TCRdb to 2019 to 2021). About the study as a whole: Samples covering the acute and convalescent phases of COVID-19 were provided by collaborators in the United States, Italy and Spain. The material from the prospective study consisted of cDNA or gDNA derived from T cells, B-cell-depleted T cells, or PBMCs. Deeply sampled blood TCRbeta repertoires from subjects exposed to, actively infected with, or recovered from COVID-19 were included in the dataset. The repertoires were released in a freely available public database intended as a resource for research on the immune response to SARS-CoV-2. A de-identified subject ID, COVID-19 status, age in years and sex were almost always included in the sample metadata. Where available, HLA class I and class II types were taken from metadata supplied by the sample provider and were not determined by assay-based typing. Samples were obtained from the ongoing ImmuneRACE study (first 160 participants) and from 950 to 1,500 subjects provided by 6 global collaborators.

The germline V end is reduced by 3 bases and the J end by 3 bases; junction bases left unmatched: 9. The germline V gene (reference sequence) specifies GTSNPN as CDR1 and SVGIG as CDR2. Including cysteine and phenylalanine, the CDR3 has 16 amino acids. Just the 48-base CDR3 DNA is kept, in frame starting at base 1. Each collaborating institution followed its own protocols to collect whole blood in K2EDTA tubes. For TCRbeta analysis, collaborators shipped samples in one of three forms: frozen whole blood, isolated PBMCs, or DNA extracted from either of those sample types. What the work shows at the level of the full study, not this receptor alone: The amount of clinical and demographic metadata varied by source and participant and was provided uncurated.

Sequenced sample: peripheral blood. The rearranged chain carries TRBV30 and TRBJ2-1, with 9 middle bases fitting TRBD1. The origin of this receptor is a human donor in a cohort sampled during active COVID-19. The encoded CDR3 is CAWRSRQGENYNEQFF. The nucleotide sequence is given as TGTGCCTGGAGATCACGACAGGGGGAGAACTACAATGAGCAGTTCTTC.